These 19 T cell receptor beta chains originate from one sample sequenced in a study of blood T cell repertoires in COVID-19 (dated by TCRdb to 2019 to 2021). The library was produced with the immunoSEQ multiplex PCR assay. Entries here come from immuneACCESS through TCRdb and include only in-frame sequences with V and J called. Some clones fail to appear in such tables; in the studies checked, an unresolved V gene covers under half of the shortfall, and the cause of the remainder is unknown. For this sample the table gives some 300,000 clones, of which roughly 89% were detected only once. The ten largest clonotypes hold roughly a tenth of the sample. Specimen: PBMCs or T cells enriched from blood (not recorded which). Receptor source: a woman aged 25 to 45 who had recovered from COVID-19.

This chain uses TRBV4-1 with TRBJ2-7; maybe TRBD2 (5 bases). The CDR3 extends over 12 amino acids. With 6 bases removed from V and 6 bases from J, the gap between germline ends came to 12 bases. CDR1 is MGHRA, CDR2 YSYEKL, per germline. CDR3 nucleotides: TGCGCCAGCAGTCCCCGGGGAAGCGAGCAGTACTTC. Translated: CASSPRGSEQYF.

The genes are TRBV19 and TRBJ2-1, with a possible D match to TRBD2 (6 bases). Deletions cut 3 bases from V and 5 bases from J, with 11 bases between. The CDR3 has 14 residues. Germline V gene data show CDR1 as LNHDA and CDR2 as SQIVND (reference sequence). CDR3 residues: CASSMGGRNNEQFF. The DNA of the CDR3 is TGTGCCAGTAGTATGGGTGGGAGGAACAATGAGCAGTTCTTC.

The chain employs TRBV2 and TRBJ2-3; TRBD2 matches 11 bases. The CDR3 has 17 amino acids. Germline V gene data show CDR1 as SNHLY and CDR2 as FYNNEI. V shed 1 base and J 5 bases; nucleotides not matched to a gene: 8. This chain's CDR3 is CASSEGGLADIQDTQYF. In DNA, the CDR3 is TGTGCCAGCAGTGAAGGGGGACTAGCGGATATCCAAGATACGCAGTATTTT. The full variable domain, its missing parts supplied by reference TRBV2 and TRBJ2-3, is EPEVTQTPSHQVTQMGQEVILRCVPISNHLYFYWYRQILGQKVEFLVSFYNNEISEKSEIFDDQFSVERPDGSNFTLKIRSTKLEDSAMYFCASSEGGLADIQDTQYFGPGTRLTVL.

The rearrangement joins TRBV5-1 to TRBJ1-2, with D uncertain. Germline-derived CDR1 and CDR2 are SGHRS and YFSETQ. The CDR3 loop spans 16 amino acids. V was shortened by 2 bases and J by 2 bases, with 16 bases between the two germline ends. The chain's CDR3 is CASSFDRGEANYGYTF. The CDR3 coding sequence is TGCGCCAGCAGCTTTGACCGGGGAGAGGCCAACTATGGCTACACCTTC.

The gene calls are TRBV5-1 and TRBJ1-5; D is unclear. Per germline, CDR1 SGHRS and CDR2 YFSETQ. Trimming took 0 bases from V and 7 from J, leaving 11 bases between them. This CDR3 has 14 amino acids. The CDR3 sequence is CASSLASGYQPQHF. DNA for the CDR3: TGCGCCAGCAGCTTGGCGTCGGGTTACCAGCCCCAGCATTTT.

The chain carries TRBV21-1 and TRBJ1-3. TRBV21-1 is a documented pseudogene. The CDR3 consists of 18 residues. Here the CDR3 DNA reads TGTGCCAGCAGCAAACATTCTTCTTGTGGGGGGTACGGAAACACCATATATTTT. The encoded protein is CASSKHSSCGGYGNTIYF.

V gene TRBV4-1 combines with J gene TRBJ2-5, with 7 bases lining up with TRBD2. The germline V gene encodes CDR1 MGHRA and CDR2 YSYEKL. J was trimmed by 3 bases and V by 1 base; bases with no gene match: 5. The CDR3 totals 15 residues. CDR3 in DNA: TGCGCCAGCAGCCAAGTAGGTCTAGCGGAAGAGACCCAGTACTTC. Amino acid sequence: CASSQVGLAEETQYF.

The chain uses TRBV27 and TRBJ2-7; the D gene is possibly TRBD1 (6 bases). Trimming removed 6 bases at V and 1 base at J, with 13 bases between. Germline V lookup: CDR1 MNHEY, CDR2 SMNVEV (reference sequence). The CDR3 has 14 amino acids. The CDR3, as DNA: TGTGCCAGCAGATCCGACAGGCGATCCTACGAGCAGTACTTC. This codes for CASRSDRRSYEQYF.

The CDR3 DNA sequence: TGTGCCAGCAGCTTACCGGGACAAGAATATGGCTACACCTTC. This codes for CASSLPGQEYGYTF. The chain is built from TRBV7-2 and TRBJ1-2; D may be TRBD1 (6 bases). The CDR3 is made up of 14 amino acids. V was pared by 2 bases and J by 5 bases, with 12 bases between. Per germline, CDR1 SGHTA and CDR2 FQGNSA.

This chain links TRBV14 with TRBJ2-2; TRBD2 matches at 13 bases. CDR1 and CDR2 (germline): SGHDN, FVKESK. The CDR3 is made up of 18 amino acids. Trimming at V came to 4 bases and at J to 2 bases, leaving 7 bases not matched to a gene. The CDR3 region is CASSRTGTSGANTGELFF. CDR3 nucleotide sequence: TGTGCCAGCAGCCGCACCGGGACTAGCGGGGCAAACACCGGGGAGCTGTTTTTT. Variable domain in full (rest from reference TRBV14 and TRBJ2-2): EAGVTQFPSHSVIEKGQTVTLRCDPISGHDNLYWYRRVMGKEIKFLLHFVKESKQDESGMPNNRFLAERTGGTYSTLKVQPAELEDSGVYFCASSRTGTSGANTGELFFGEGSRLTVL.

This chain links TRBV30 with TRBJ2-7, with TRBD2 matching over 12 bases. The CDR3 runs 17 residues. The V gene end was trimmed by 0 bases and the J gene end by 0 bases; junction bases not matched to a gene: 6. Germline-derived CDR1 and CDR2 are GTSNPN and SVGIG (reference sequence). CDR3 DNA sequence: TGTGCCTGGAGTGTATTCAGGACTAGCGGGAACTCCTACGAGCAGTACTTC. Translation gives CAWSVFRTSGNSYEQYF.

The chain uses TRBV20-1 and TRBJ1-1; 7 bases line up with TRBD1. The germline CDR1 and CDR2 sequences are DFQATT and SNEGSKA (reference sequence). This CDR3 contains 14 residues. V was pared by 3 bases and J by 4 bases, with 8 bases of the junction left unmatched. CDR3 region: CSASYRGWGTEAFF. CDR3 bases: TGCAGTGCTAGTTACAGGGGATGGGGCACTGAAGCTTTCTTT.

The rearrangement joins TRBV14 to TRBJ2-4; D perhaps matches TRBD2 (6 bases). Trimming stripped 0 bases from V and 6 bases from J, with 9 bases between. Germline values: CDR1 SGHDN, CDR2 FVKESK. The CDR3 is 14 residues long. The CDR3 DNA sequence: TGTGCCAGCAGCCAAGAGCGCGGGGCAAACATTCAGTACTTC. Its translation is CASSQERGANIQYF.

This rearrangement joins TRBV2 to TRBJ2-3, with D hard to call. The germline CDR1 and CDR2 sequences are SNHLY and FYNNEI. V lost 0 bases and J 2 bases, leaving 9 bases between the germline ends. There are 15 residues in the CDR3. In DNA form, the CDR3 reads TGTGCCAGCAGTGAAGCGGGCACCTACACAGATACGCAGTATTTT. Encoded protein: CASSEAGTYTDTQYF.

The J gene is TRBJ2-7, the V gene TRBV5-1; D ambiguous. CDR1 and CDR2 from the germline V gene are SGHRS and YFSETQ. V lost 0 bases to trimming and J lost 1 base, with 11 bases between them. This CDR3 is built from 15 residues. The CDR3 region is CASSLGQRKSYEQYF. CDR3 coding DNA: TGCGCCAGCAGCTTGGGGCAGCGAAAGTCCTACGAGCAGTACTTC.

The V and J genes are TRBV28 and TRBJ1-5; 9 nucleotides agree with TRBD1. The germline CDR1 and CDR2 sequences are MDHEN and SYDVKM. CDR3 length: 14 amino acids. Trimming cost V 5 bases and J 2 bases; bases outside gene matches: 1. The CDR3 region has the DNA TGTGCCAGCAGTCGGACAGGGGGCAATCAGCCCCAGCATTTT. Its protein is CASSRTGGNQPQHF.

The V and J genes are TRBV4-1 and TRBJ2-7; no clear D. The V gene lost 3 bases and the J gene lost 6 bases, with 12 bases spanning the gap. CDR3 length: 13 amino acids. CDR1 MGHRA and CDR2 YSYEKL come from the germline V gene. The chain's CDR3 is CASSHLIDVEQYF. The CDR3, as DNA: TGCGCCAGCAGCCATCTAATAGATGTCGAGCAGTACTTC.

This chain connects TRBV9 to TRBJ2-1; TRBD1 agrees at 9 bases. The CDR3 contains 16 residues. Germline V lookup: CDR1 SGDLS, CDR2 YYNGEE. V trimming: 2 bases; J trimming: 8 bases; junction bases outside the gene matches: 11. The CDR3 DNA is TGTGCCAGCAGCGTGACAACCGGGACAGGGTTCGATGAGCAGTTCTTC. Protein sequence: CASSVTTGTGFDEQFF.

The chain combines TRBV9 with TRBJ2-7; a possible D gene is TRBD1 (6 bases). The CDR3 sequence is 14 residues long. CDR1 is SGDLS, CDR2 YYNGEE, per germline. Between the trimmed V and J ends, which lost 4 bases and 3 bases, there was a span of 14 bases. CDR3 DNA sequence: TGTGCCAGCAGCCCGCGAAACAGGGTCTACGAGCAGTACTTC. As protein: CASSPRNRVYEQYF.